This TCR beta chain was captured in a study of blood T cell repertoires in COVID-19. This table comes from immunoSEQ multiplex PCR, and its TCRdb copy is limited to in-frame clones, with some not included. The table has a few hundred thousand clones, roughly 85% seen once. Trimming stripped 0 bases from V and 0 bases from J, with 15 bases between. This CDR3 has 17 amino acids. Germline V gives CDR1 SGHTS, CDR2 YDEGEE. Material: PBMCs or T cells enriched from blood (not recorded which). The clonotype was recovered from a man aged 25 to 40 who had recovered from COVID-19. The rearrangement links TRBV5-8 to TRBJ1-1; weak D call: TRBD1 (6 bases). CDR3 protein: CASSLDRVLYVNTEAFF. For the CDR3, the DNA is TGTGCCAGCAGCTTGGACAGGGTCTTATATGTGAACACTGAAGCTTTCTTT. Full variable domain (remainder filled in from reference TRBV5-8 and TRBJ1-1): EAGVTQSPTHLIKTRGQQATLRCSPISGHTSVYWYQQALGLGLQFLLWYDEGEERNRGNFPPRFSGRQFPNYSSELNVNALELEDSALYLCASSLDRVLYVNTEAFFGQGTRLTVV.